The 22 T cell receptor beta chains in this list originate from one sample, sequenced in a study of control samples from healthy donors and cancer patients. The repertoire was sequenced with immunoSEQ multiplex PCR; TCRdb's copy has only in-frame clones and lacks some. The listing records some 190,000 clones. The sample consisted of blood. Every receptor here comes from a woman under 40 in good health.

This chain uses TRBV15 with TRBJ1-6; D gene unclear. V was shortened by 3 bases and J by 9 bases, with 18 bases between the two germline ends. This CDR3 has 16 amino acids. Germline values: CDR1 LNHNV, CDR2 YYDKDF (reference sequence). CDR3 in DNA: TGTGCCACCAGCAGGGATATAGGCGGCCGCGGTTCACCCCTCCACTTT. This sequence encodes CATSRDIGGRGSPLHF.

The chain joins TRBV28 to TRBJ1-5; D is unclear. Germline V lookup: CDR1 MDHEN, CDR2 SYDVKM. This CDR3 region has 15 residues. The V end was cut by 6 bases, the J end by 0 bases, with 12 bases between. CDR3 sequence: CASRLPSYSNQPQHF. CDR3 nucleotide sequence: TGTGCCAGCAGGCTACCATCTTATAGCAATCAGCCCCAGCATTTT.

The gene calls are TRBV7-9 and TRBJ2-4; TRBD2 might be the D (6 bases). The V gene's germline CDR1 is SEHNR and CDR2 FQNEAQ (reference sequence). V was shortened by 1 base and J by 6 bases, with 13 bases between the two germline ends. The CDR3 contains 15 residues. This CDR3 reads CASSLVEGPINIQYF. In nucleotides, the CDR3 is TGTGCCAGCAGCTTAGTGGAGGGGCCTATAAACATTCAGTACTTC.

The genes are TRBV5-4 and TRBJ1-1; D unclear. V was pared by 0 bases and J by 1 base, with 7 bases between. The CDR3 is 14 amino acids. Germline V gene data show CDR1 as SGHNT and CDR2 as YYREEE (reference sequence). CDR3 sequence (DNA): TGTGCCAGCAGCTTGGTACTCGGGAACACTGAAGCTTTCTTT. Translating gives CASSLVLGNTEAFF.

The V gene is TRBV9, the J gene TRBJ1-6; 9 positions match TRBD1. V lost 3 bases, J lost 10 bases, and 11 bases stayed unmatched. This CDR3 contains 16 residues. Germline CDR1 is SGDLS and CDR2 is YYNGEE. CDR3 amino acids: CASSERTGTGNSPLHF. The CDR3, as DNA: TGTGCCAGCAGCGAGAGGACCGGGACAGGGAACTCACCCCTCCACTTT. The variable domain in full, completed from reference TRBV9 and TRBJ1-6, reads DSGVTQTPKHLITATGQRVTLRCSPRSGDLSVYWYQQSLDQGLQFLIQYYNGEERAKGNILERFSAQQFPDLHSELNLSSLELGDSALYFCASSERTGTGNSPLHFGNGTRLTVT.

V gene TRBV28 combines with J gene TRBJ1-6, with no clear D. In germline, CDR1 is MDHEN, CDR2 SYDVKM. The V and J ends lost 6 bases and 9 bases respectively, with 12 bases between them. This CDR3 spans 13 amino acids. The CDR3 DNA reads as TGTGCCAGCAGCTACACCCATGCTTCACCCCTCCACTTT. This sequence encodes CASSYTHASPLHF.

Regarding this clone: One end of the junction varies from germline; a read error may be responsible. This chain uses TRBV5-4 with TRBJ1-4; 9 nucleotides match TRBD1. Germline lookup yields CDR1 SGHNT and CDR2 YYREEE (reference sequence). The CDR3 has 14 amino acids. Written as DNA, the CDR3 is TGTGCCAGCAGCTCGGACAGGGGAGACCCGAAAGGGATTTTT. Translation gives CASSSDRGDPKGIF.

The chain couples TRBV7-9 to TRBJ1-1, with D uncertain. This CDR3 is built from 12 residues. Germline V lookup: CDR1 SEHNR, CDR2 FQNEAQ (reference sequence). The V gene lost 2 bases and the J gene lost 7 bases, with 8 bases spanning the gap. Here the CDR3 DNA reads TGTGCCAGCAGCTTACTGGACGGTGAAGCTTTCTTT. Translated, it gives CASSLLDGEAFF.

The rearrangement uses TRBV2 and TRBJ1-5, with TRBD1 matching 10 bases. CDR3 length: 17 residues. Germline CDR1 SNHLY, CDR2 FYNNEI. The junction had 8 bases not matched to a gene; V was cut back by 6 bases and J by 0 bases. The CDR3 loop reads CASSLRGTGVSNQPQHF. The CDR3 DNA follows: TGTGCCAGCAGCCTACGGGGGACAGGGGTTAGCAATCAGCCCCAGCATTTT.

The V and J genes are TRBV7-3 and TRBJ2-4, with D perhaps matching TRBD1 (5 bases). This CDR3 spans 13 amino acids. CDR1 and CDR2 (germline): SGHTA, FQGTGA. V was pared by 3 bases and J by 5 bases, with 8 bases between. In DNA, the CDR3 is TGTGCCAGCAGCTTTGTAGGGGAAAACATTCAGTACTTC. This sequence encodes CASSFVGENIQYF. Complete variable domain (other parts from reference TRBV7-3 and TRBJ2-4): GAGVSQTPSNKVTEKGKYVELRCDPISGHTALYWYRQSLGQGPEFLIYFQGTGAADDSGLPNDRFFAVRPEGSVSTLKIQRTERGDSAVYLCASSFVGENIQYFGAGTRLSVL.

The CDR3 DNA is TGTGCCAGCTCACCGACCGGGACAGGGAATGGCTACACCTTC. Translating gives CASSPTGTGNGYTF. The chain is built from TRBV18 and TRBJ1-2; 9 nucleotides match TRBD1. J gave up 6 bases and V 3 bases, and 5 bases lay outside the gene matches. CDR3 length: 14 residues. Germline loops: CDR1 KGHSH, CDR2 LQKENI.

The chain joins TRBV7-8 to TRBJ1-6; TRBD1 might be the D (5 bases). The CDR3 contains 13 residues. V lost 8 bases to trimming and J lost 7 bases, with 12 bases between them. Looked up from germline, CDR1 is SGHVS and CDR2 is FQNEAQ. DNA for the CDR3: TGTGCCAGCGTTGAGCAGGGAAATTCACCCCTCCACTTT. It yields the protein CASVEQGNSPLHF.

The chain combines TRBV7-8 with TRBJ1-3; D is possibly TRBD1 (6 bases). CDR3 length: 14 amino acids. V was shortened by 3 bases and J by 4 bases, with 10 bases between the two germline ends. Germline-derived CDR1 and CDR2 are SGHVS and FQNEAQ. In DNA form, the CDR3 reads TGTGCCAGCAGCTTTACAGGGATAGGAAACACCATATATTTT. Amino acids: CASSFTGIGNTIYF.

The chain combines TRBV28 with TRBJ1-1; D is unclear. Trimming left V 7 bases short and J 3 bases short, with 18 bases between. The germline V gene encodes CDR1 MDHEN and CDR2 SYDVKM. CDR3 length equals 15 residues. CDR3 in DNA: TGTGCCAGCATCCCAAGTACGGAAAGGTACACTGAAGCTTTCTTT. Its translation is CASIPSTERYTEAFF.

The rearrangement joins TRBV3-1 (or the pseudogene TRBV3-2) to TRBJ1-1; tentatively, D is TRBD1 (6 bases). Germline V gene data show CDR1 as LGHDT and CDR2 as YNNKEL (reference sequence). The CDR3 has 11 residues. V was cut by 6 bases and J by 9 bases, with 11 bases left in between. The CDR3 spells CASRQTGQAFF. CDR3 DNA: TGTGCCAGCAGGCAAACAGGGCAAGCTTTCTTT.

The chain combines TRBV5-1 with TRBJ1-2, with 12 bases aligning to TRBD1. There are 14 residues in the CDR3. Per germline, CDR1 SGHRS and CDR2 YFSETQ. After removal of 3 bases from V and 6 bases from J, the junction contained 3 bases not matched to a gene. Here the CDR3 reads CASSSGQGANGYTF. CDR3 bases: TGCGCCAGCAGCTCGGGACAGGGGGCAAATGGCTACACCTTC.

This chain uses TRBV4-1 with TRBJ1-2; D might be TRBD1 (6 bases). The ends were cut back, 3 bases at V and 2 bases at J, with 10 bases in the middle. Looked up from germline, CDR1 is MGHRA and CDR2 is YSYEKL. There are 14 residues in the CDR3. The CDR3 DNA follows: TGCGCCAGCAGCCAGGGAACAGGGAACTATGGCTACACCTTC. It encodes CASSQGTGNYGYTF.

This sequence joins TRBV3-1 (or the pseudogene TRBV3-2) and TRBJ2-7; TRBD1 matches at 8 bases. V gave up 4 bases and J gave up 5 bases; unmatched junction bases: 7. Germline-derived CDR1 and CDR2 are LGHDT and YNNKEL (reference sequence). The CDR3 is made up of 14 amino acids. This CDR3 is CASSRTGTVNEQYF. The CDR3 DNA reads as TGTGCCAGCAGCCGGACAGGGACGGTTAACGAGCAGTACTTC.

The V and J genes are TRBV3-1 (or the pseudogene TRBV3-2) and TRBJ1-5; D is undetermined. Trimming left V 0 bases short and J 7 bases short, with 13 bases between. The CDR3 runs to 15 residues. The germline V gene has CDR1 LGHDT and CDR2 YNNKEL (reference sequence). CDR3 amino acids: CASSQDTLGGQPQHF. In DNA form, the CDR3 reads TGTGCCAGCAGCCAAGATACTCTGGGTGGGCAGCCCCAGCATTTT.

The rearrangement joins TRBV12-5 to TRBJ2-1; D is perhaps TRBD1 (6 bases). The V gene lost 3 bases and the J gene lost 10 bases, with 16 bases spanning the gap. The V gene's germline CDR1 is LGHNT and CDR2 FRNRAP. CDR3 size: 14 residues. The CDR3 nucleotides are TGTGCTAGTGGTTTACAGGGTGGGATAGAGGAGCAGTTCTTC. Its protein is CASGLQGGIEEQFF.

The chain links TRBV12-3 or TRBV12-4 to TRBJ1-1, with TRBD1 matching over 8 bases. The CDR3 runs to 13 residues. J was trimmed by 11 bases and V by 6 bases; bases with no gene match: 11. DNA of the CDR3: TGTGCCAGCAGGGAAACAGGGGGTCTCGACGCTTTCTTT. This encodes CASRETGGLDAFF.

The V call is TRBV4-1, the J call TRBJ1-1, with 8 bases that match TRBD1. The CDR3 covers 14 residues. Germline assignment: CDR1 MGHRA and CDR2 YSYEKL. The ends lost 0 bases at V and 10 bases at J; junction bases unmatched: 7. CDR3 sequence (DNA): TGCGCCAGCAGCCAAGATGCCAGGGGGCGAGCAGCTTTCTTT. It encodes CASSQDARGRAAFF.